A selection of T cell receptor beta chains follows, all from one sample in a study of vaccination effects on CD4 cells after COVID-19. No cognate antigen is known for these TCRs. The table came from immunoSEQ multiplex PCR; TCRdb's copy has only in-frame clones and leaves some out. The table shows roughly 48,000 clones, with 67% occurring only once. The material sequenced was CD4+ T cells from PBMCs cultured without peptide, taken before COVID-19 vaccination. These receptors were taken from a human donor who received a COVID-19 vaccine. Both conserved end residues are part of each CDR3. A D gene is named only where the DNA matches it firmly. Clone sizes are given selectively: once, few, many, or a class where the clone is expanded.

j_call: TRBJ2-2
v_call: TRBV7-6
clone_size: few
cdr3_length: 18
d_call: TRBD2
cdr3_aa: CASSPRPGGLENTGELFF
cdr3_nt: TGTGCCAGCAGCCCCAGACCCGGGGGACTAGAGAACACCGGGGAGCTGTTTTTT

j_call: TRBJ1-5
v_call: TRBV20-1
clone_size: NA
cdr3_length: 16
d_call: TRBD1
cdr3_aa: CSASSGTGAGNQPQHF
cdr3_nt: TGCAGTGCTAGTTCCGGGACAGGGGCGGGCAATCAGCCCCAGCATTTT

j_call: TRBJ1-1
v_call: TRBV3-1/TRBV3-2
clone_size: NA
cdr3_length: 16
d_call: NA
cdr3_aa: CASRGVGQGDGTEAFF
cdr3_nt: TGTGCCAGCAGGGGAGTGGGCCAGGGTGACGGGACTGAAGCTTTCTTT

j_call: TRBJ1-5
v_call: TRBV6-5
clone_size: NA
cdr3_length: 13
d_call: NA
cdr3_aa: CASKGSRDQPQHF
cdr3_nt: TGTGCCAGCAAAGGGTCCCGTGATCAGCCCCAGCATTTT

j_call: TRBJ1-5
v_call: TRBV7-8
clone_size: NA
cdr3_length: 14
d_call: NA
cdr3_aa: CASSLGRGGQPQHF
cdr3_nt: TGTGCCAGCAGCTTAGGGAGGGGCGGTCAGCCCCAGCATTTT

j_call: TRBJ1-2
v_call: TRBV6-6
clone_size: once
cdr3_length: 12
d_call: NA
cdr3_aa: CASKDGPYGYTF
cdr3_nt: TGTGCCAGCAAGGATGGCCCCTATGGCTACACCTTC

j_call: TRBJ2-1
v_call: TRBV30
clone_size: NA
cdr3_length: 15
d_call: TRBD2
cdr3_aa: CAWRDKGRVYNEQFF
cdr3_nt: TGTGCCTGGAGGGACAAAGGGAGGGTCTACAATGAGCAGTTCTTC

j_call: TRBJ2-5
v_call: TRBV28
clone_size: NA
cdr3_length: 18
d_call: NA
cdr3_aa: CASSLERRGRRGKETQYF
cdr3_nt: TGTGCCAGCAGTTTAGAGCGGCGCGGACGGCGAGGGAAAGAGACCCAGTACTTC

j_call: TRBJ1-5
v_call: TRBV29-1
clone_size: NA
cdr3_length: 13
d_call: TRBD1
cdr3_aa: CSVLTGLNQPQHF
cdr3_nt: TGCAGCGTTCTGACAGGGCTTAATCAGCCCCAGCATTTT

j_call: TRBJ1-1
v_call: TRBV6-4
clone_size: NA
cdr3_length: 17
d_call: NA
cdr3_aa: CASSDCVIQRTNTEAFF
cdr3_nt: TGTGCCAGCAGTGACTGCGTTATTCAGCGAACCAACACTGAAGCTTTCTTT

j_call: TRBJ2-1
v_call: TRBV7-9
clone_size: NA
cdr3_length: 18
d_call: TRBD2
cdr3_aa: CASSSRVKAGGVYNEQFF
cdr3_nt: TGTGCCAGCAGCTCCCGCGTTAAGGCCGGGGGGGTGTACAATGAGCAGTTCTTC

j_call: TRBJ1-1
v_call: TRBV7-9
clone_size: NA
cdr3_length: 16
d_call: TRBD1
cdr3_aa: CASSLARAGGGTEAFF
cdr3_nt: TGTGCCAGCAGCTTAGCGCGGGCAGGGGGAGGGACTGAAGCTTTCTTT

j_call: TRBJ1-3
v_call: TRBV2
clone_size: NA
cdr3_length: 12
d_call: NA
cdr3_aa: CASSEDLGQVVF
cdr3_nt: TGTGCCAGCAGTGAAGATCTAGGGCAAGTAGTTTTT

j_call: TRBJ2-7
v_call: TRBV11-2
clone_size: NA
cdr3_length: 12
d_call: TRBD2
cdr3_aa: CASSGTSAQQYF
cdr3_nt: TGTGCCAGCAGTGGGACTAGCGCTCAGCAGTACTTC

j_call: TRBJ1-5
v_call: TRBV10-3
clone_size: few
cdr3_length: 16
d_call: NA
cdr3_aa: CAISESTGNSNQPQHF
cdr3_nt: TGTGCCATCAGTGAGTCGACAGGTAACAGTAATCAGCCCCAGCATTTT

j_call: TRBJ1-5
v_call: TRBV2
clone_size: NA
cdr3_length: 15
d_call: NA
cdr3_aa: CASTREGGAGQPQHF
cdr3_nt: TGTGCCAGCACCCGGGAGGGGGGCGCGGGTCAGCCCCAGCATTTT

j_call: TRBJ2-1
v_call: TRBV10-1
clone_size: NA
cdr3_length: 12
d_call: NA
cdr3_aa: CAVGSGSYEQFF
cdr3_nt: TGCGCCGTGGGTAGCGGATCCTATGAGCAGTTCTTC

j_call: TRBJ2-7
v_call: TRBV19
clone_size: few
cdr3_length: 13
d_call: TRBD1
cdr3_aa: CASSLKQGHEQYF
cdr3_nt: TGTGCCAGTAGTCTAAAACAGGGGCACGAGCAGTACTTC

j_call: TRBJ1-2
v_call: TRBV30
clone_size: once
cdr3_length: 14
d_call: TRBD1
cdr3_aa: CAWSVRTGGYGYTF
cdr3_nt: TGTGCCTGGAGTGTACGGACAGGGGGCTATGGCTACACCTTC

j_call: TRBJ2-6
v_call: TRBV25-1
clone_size: NA
cdr3_length: 15
d_call: TRBD1
cdr3_aa: CASGQGLSGANVLTF
cdr3_nt: TGTGCCAGCGGACAGGGGCTTTCTGGGGCCAACGTCCTGACTTTC

j_call: TRBJ1-4
v_call: TRBV28
clone_size: once
cdr3_length: 14
d_call: NA
cdr3_aa: CASSLGRGWVKLFF
cdr3_nt: TGTGCCAGCAGCCTGGGGAGAGGGTGGGTAAAACTGTTTTTT

j_call: TRBJ1-1
v_call: TRBV27
clone_size: NA
cdr3_length: 17
d_call: TRBD1
cdr3_aa: CASSVGGASIRGTEAFF
cdr3_nt: TGTGCCAGCAGCGTAGGGGGCGCGAGTATAAGGGGCACTGAAGCTTTCTTT

j_call: TRBJ2-7
v_call: TRBV5-1
clone_size: few
cdr3_length: 15
d_call: TRBD2
cdr3_aa: CASSFTSGEIYEQYF
cdr3_nt: TGCGCCAGCAGCTTCACTAGCGGGGAAATCTACGAGCAGTACTTC

j_call: TRBJ1-1
v_call: TRBV5-1
clone_size: many
cdr3_length: 14
d_call: NA
cdr3_aa: CASSPGHQNTEAFF
cdr3_nt: TGCGCCAGCAGCCCGGGACACCAAAACACTGAAGCTTTCTTT

j_call: TRBJ1-2
v_call: TRBV19
clone_size: few
cdr3_length: 15
d_call: NA
cdr3_aa: CASSSGLPGLYGYTF
cdr3_nt: TGTGCCAGTAGTTCGGGCCTCCCGGGGCTCTATGGCTACACCTTC

j_call: TRBJ2-4
v_call: TRBV20-1
clone_size: NA
cdr3_length: 11
d_call: NA
cdr3_aa: CSANKENIQYF
cdr3_nt: TGCAGTGCGAACAAAGAAAACATTCAGTACTTC

j_call: TRBJ1-6
v_call: TRBV29-1
clone_size: few
cdr3_length: 13
d_call: NA
cdr3_aa: CSVSTGDNSPLHF
cdr3_nt: TGCAGCGTTTCGACGGGAGATAATTCACCCCTCCACTTT

j_call: TRBJ2-5
v_call: TRBV12-3/TRBV12-4
clone_size: few
cdr3_length: 12
d_call: NA
cdr3_aa: CASSLTQETQYF
cdr3_nt: TGTGCCAGCAGTTTGACCCAAGAGACCCAGTACTTC

j_call: TRBJ2-3
v_call: TRBV3-1/TRBV3-2
clone_size: NA
cdr3_length: 15
d_call: NA
cdr3_aa: CASSQIREISDTQYF
cdr3_nt: TGTGCCAGCAGCCAGATACGGGAGATATCGGATACGCAGTATTTT

j_call: TRBJ1-2
v_call: TRBV19
clone_size: few
cdr3_length: 14
d_call: NA
cdr3_aa: CASTFLGTGYGYTF
cdr3_nt: TGTGCCAGCACGTTCCTGGGGACCGGCTATGGCTACACCTTC

j_call: TRBJ1-2
v_call: TRBV14
clone_size: few
cdr3_length: 12
d_call: NA
cdr3_aa: CASSRSRGGYTF
cdr3_nt: TGTGCCAGCAGCCGAAGCAGGGGAGGCTACACCTTC

j_call: TRBJ2-5
v_call: TRBV12-5
clone_size: NA
cdr3_length: 12
d_call: NA
cdr3_aa: CASGLEVETQYF
cdr3_nt: TGTGCTAGTGGTTTGGAGGTAGAGACCCAGTACTTC

j_call: TRBJ1-2
v_call: TRBV18
clone_size: once
cdr3_length: 12
d_call: NA
cdr3_aa: CASSPGVVGYTF
cdr3_nt: TGTGCCAGCTCACCCGGGGTCGTCGGCTACACCTTC

j_call: TRBJ2-7
v_call: TRBV4-3
clone_size: NA
cdr3_length: 14
d_call: NA
cdr3_aa: CASSQDWPNYEQYF
cdr3_nt: TGCGCCAGCAGCCAAGATTGGCCGAACTACGAGCAGTACTTC

j_call: TRBJ1-1
v_call: TRBV9
clone_size: NA
cdr3_length: 16
d_call: TRBD1
cdr3_aa: CASSKSPGQGDTEAFF
cdr3_nt: TGTGCCAGCAGCAAATCCCCGGGACAGGGGGACACTGAAGCTTTCTTT

j_call: TRBJ1-2
v_call: TRBV19
clone_size: NA
cdr3_length: 15
d_call: NA
cdr3_aa: CASSIDGTATYGYTF
cdr3_nt: TGTGCCAGTAGTATAGATGGGACGGCCACCTATGGCTACACCTTC

j_call: TRBJ2-2
v_call: TRBV9
clone_size: NA
cdr3_length: 18
d_call: TRBD1
cdr3_aa: CASSVGTGASLNTGELFF
cdr3_nt: TGTGCCAGCAGCGTGGGGACAGGGGCTTCCTTGAACACCGGGGAGCTGTTTTTT

j_call: TRBJ2-7
v_call: TRBV7-2
clone_size: NA
cdr3_length: 13
d_call: NA
cdr3_aa: CASSLGRTYEQYF
cdr3_nt: TGTGCCAGCAGCTTGGGACGGACCTACGAGCAGTACTTC

j_call: TRBJ2-3
v_call: TRBV6-6
clone_size: NA
cdr3_length: 19
d_call: TRBD2
cdr3_aa: CASSLRPPLAGVTTDTQYF
cdr3_nt: TGTGCCAGCAGTCTCCGCCCCCCACTAGCGGGAGTTACCACAGATACGCAGTATTTT

j_call: TRBJ1-1
v_call: TRBV7-3
clone_size: NA
cdr3_length: 13
d_call: NA
cdr3_aa: CASSLIGETEAFF
cdr3_nt: TGTGCCAGCAGCTTAATAGGGGAGACTGAAGCTTTCTTT

j_call: TRBJ1-3
v_call: TRBV7-9
clone_size: NA
cdr3_length: 15
d_call: TRBD1
cdr3_aa: CASSPTGYSGNTIYF
cdr3_nt: TGTGCCAGCAGCCCGACAGGGTACTCTGGAAACACCATATATTTT

j_call: TRBJ2-5
v_call: TRBV5-1
clone_size: NA
cdr3_length: 16
d_call: TRBD2
cdr3_aa: CASSLGAGVAEETQYF
cdr3_nt: TGCGCCAGCAGCTTGGGAGCGGGAGTGGCGGAAGAGACCCAGTACTTC

j_call: TRBJ1-2
v_call: TRBV6-1
clone_size: few
cdr3_length: 14
d_call: NA
cdr3_aa: CASSEDARARGYTF
cdr3_nt: TGTGCCAGCAGTGAAGACGCTCGAGCCCGGGGCTACACCTTC

j_call: TRBJ2-1
v_call: TRBV5-1
clone_size: NA
cdr3_length: 14
d_call: NA
cdr3_aa: CASSLTGIGNEQFF
cdr3_nt: TGCGCCAGCAGCTTGACAGGGATAGGCAATGAGCAGTTCTTC

j_call: TRBJ2-3
v_call: TRBV30
clone_size: NA
cdr3_length: 13
d_call: TRBD1
cdr3_aa: CAWSQGGTDTQYF
cdr3_nt: TGTGCCTGGAGCCAGGGGGGCACAGATACGCAGTATTTT

j_call: TRBJ2-1
v_call: TRBV9
clone_size: NA
cdr3_length: 15
d_call: TRBD2
cdr3_aa: CASSVVSGGANEQFF
cdr3_nt: TGTGCCAGCAGCGTAGTTAGCGGGGGAGCGAATGAGCAGTTCTTC

j_call: TRBJ1-2
v_call: TRBV29-1
clone_size: NA
cdr3_length: 14
d_call: TRBD1
cdr3_aa: CSAGDSGGLNGYTF
cdr3_nt: TGCAGCGCCGGGGATTCAGGGGGGCTTAATGGCTACACCTTC

j_call: TRBJ2-3
v_call: TRBV15
clone_size: many
cdr3_length: 16
d_call: NA
cdr3_aa: CATSRDTGARTDTQYF
cdr3_nt: TGTGCCACCAGCAGAGATACGGGGGCGCGGACAGATACGCAGTATTTT

j_call: TRBJ2-3
v_call: TRBV29-1
clone_size: NA
cdr3_length: 13
d_call: TRBD2
cdr3_aa: CSFSGGPTDTQYF
cdr3_nt: TGCAGCTTTAGCGGGGGGCCGACAGATACGCAGTATTTT

j_call: TRBJ1-5
v_call: TRBV28
clone_size: NA
cdr3_length: 12
d_call: NA
cdr3_aa: CASSFYRQPQHF
cdr3_nt: TGTGCCAGCAGTTTTTATCGACAGCCCCAGCATTTT